A selection of T cell receptor beta chains follows, all from one sample in a study of T cell responses to AZD1222 COVID-19 vaccine. Repertoires were generated with immunoSEQ multiplex PCR, while TCRdb's copy carries only in-frame clones and drops some. The sample yields approximately 150,000 clones, roughly nine tenths seen once. Here the sequenced sample was peripheral blood, taken 28 days after the second AZD1222 dose. The receptors here all came from an adult who received the AZD1222 COVID-19 vaccine. Each CDR3 is given with its conserved first and last residue. The order of the fields is V gene, J gene, CDR3 length, clone size, D gene, CDR3 protein, CDR3 DNA. D genes are given only for firm matches. Not all rows give a size; the values are once, few, many and, for expanded clones, a class.

>TRBV28|TRBJ2-7|19|-|TRBD2
CASSLGLAGGPNLSYEQYF
TGTGCCAGCAGTTTAGGGCTAGCGGGAGGACCCAACCTCTCCTACGAGCAGTACTTC
>TRBV6-6|TRBJ1-3|16|once|TRBD1
CASSYPDRGLGNTIYF
TGTGCCAGCAGTTACCCGGACAGGGGGCTTGGAAACACCATATATTTT
>TRBV5-6|TRBJ1-1|17|-|-
CASSLLRFGNQNTEAFF
TGTGCCAGCAGCTTGCTTCGGTTTGGGAACCAGAACACTGAAGCTTTCTTT
>TRBV27|TRBJ2-5|15|-|TRBD2
CASSRLAEQGETQYF
TGTGCCAGCAGTCGACTAGCGGAACAGGGGGAGACCCAGTACTTC
>TRBV21-1|TRBJ2-1|14|once|-
CASSKVDRGDKQFF
TGTGCCAGCAGCAAAGTAGACAGGGGCGATAAGCAGTTCTTC
>TRBV4-1|TRBJ1-5|15|once|-
CASSQELGSNQPQHF
TGCGCCAGCAGCCAAGAACTGGGATCGAATCAGCCCCAGCATTTT
>TRBV3-1/TRBV3-2|TRBJ2-7|15|once|-
CASTQGSVGQYEQYF
TGTGCCAGCACCCAAGGATCCGTGGGGCAATACGAGCAGTACTTC
>TRBV14|TRBJ1-1|18|-|TRBD1
CASSQLPGQGLMGTEAFF
TGTGCCAGCAGCCAGTTACCGGGACAGGGGTTGATGGGCACTGAAGCTTTCTTT
>TRBV4-1|TRBJ1-3|15|-|-
CASSHVLYSGNTIYF
TGCGCCAGCAGCCACGTCCTCTACTCTGGAAACACCATATATTTT
>TRBV4-3|TRBJ1-3|15|-|TRBD1
CASSQGGQAMNTIYF
TGCGCCAGCAGCCAAGGGGGACAGGCGATGAACACCATATATTTT
>TRBV3-1/TRBV3-2|TRBJ2-3|15|-|TRBD2
CASSQRGVGTDTQYF
TGTGCCAGCAGCCAACGGGGGGTAGGCACAGATACGCAGTATTTT
>TRBV5-5|TRBJ2-7|14|-|TRBD1
CASSLPTGVPEQYF
TGTGCCAGCAGCTTGCCGACAGGGGTCCCCGAGCAGTACTTC
>TRBV11-3|TRBJ2-1|13|-|-
CASSLDFSGVQFF
TGTGCCAGCAGCTTAGATTTTAGCGGAGTCCAGTTCTTC
>TRBV6-2/TRBV6-3|TRBJ2-3|16|-|-
CASSLPGQFFADTQYF
TGTGCCAGCAGCCTTCCGGGACAATTCTTCGCAGATACGCAGTATTTT
>TRBV11-2|TRBJ1-1|12|-|-
CASSLEYSEAFF
TGTGCCAGCAGCTTAGAGTACTCTGAAGCTTTCTTT
>TRBV6-5|TRBJ1-3|14|-|-
CASNNPNSGNTIYF
TGTGCCAGCAATAATCCAAACTCTGGAAACACCATATATTTT
>TRBV27|TRBJ1-1|15|few|TRBD1
CASSRGQGWGTEAFF
TGTGCCAGCAGTAGGGGACAGGGCTGGGGCACTGAAGCTTTCTTT
>TRBV7-2|TRBJ2-5|16|-|-
CASSLEWPGEEETQYF
TGTGCCAGCAGCTTAGAATGGCCAGGGGAGGAAGAGACCCAGTACTTC
>TRBV19|TRBJ1-1|14|-|TRBD1
CASSADRGNTEAFF
TGTGCCAGTAGTGCGGACAGGGGGAACACTGAAGCTTTCTTT
>TRBV29-1|TRBJ2-1|18|-|TRBD2
CSVIRGLAGETPYNEQFF
TGCAGCGTTATTCGAGGACTAGCGGGAGAAACCCCTTACAATGAGCAGTTCTTC
>TRBV6-6|TRBJ2-1|15|-|-
CASKPDWHPDNEQFF
TGTGCCAGCAAACCGGACTGGCACCCGGACAATGAGCAGTTCTTC
>TRBV7-6|TRBJ2-5|15|-|-
CASSLAGVGGETQYF
TGTGCCAGCAGCTTAGCGGGAGTAGGGGGAGAGACCCAGTACTTC
>TRBV6-5|TRBJ1-1|16|-|-
CASSYGQAQRNTEAFF
TGTGCCAGCAGTTACGGCCAGGCGCAGAGGAACACTGAAGCTTTCTTT
>TRBV11-3|TRBJ1-1|15|once|-
CASSLPFEGPTEAFF
TGTGCCAGCAGCTTACCCTTTGAGGGTCCCACTGAAGCTTTCTTT
>TRBV18|TRBJ2-1|16|-|-
CASSPTGTSSSNEQFF
TGTGCCAGCTCACCAACCGGGACCAGTTCCTCCAATGAGCAGTTCTTC
>TRBV6-5|TRBJ1-3|16|few|-
CASSYSGFSSGNTIYF
TGTGCCAGCAGTTACTCGGGGTTTAGCTCTGGAAACACCATATATTTT
>TRBV6-6|TRBJ1-5|15|-|TRBD1
CASSYGTGRGQPQHF
TGTGCCAGCAGTTACGGGACAGGGAGGGGTCAGCCCCAGCATTTT
>TRBV6-2/TRBV6-3|TRBJ2-1|18|-|TRBD2
CASSYVRGRALLVLEQFF
TGTGCCAGCAGTTACGTTCGCGGGAGGGCCCTTTTAGTGTTAGAGCAGTTCTTC
>TRBV4-2|TRBJ2-3|12|-|-
CASRGGTDTQYF
TGTGCCAGCCGGGGCGGCACAGATACGCAGTATTTT
>TRBV28|TRBJ1-2|20|-|TRBD1
CASRTFGVGTGGPWNYGYTF
TGTGCCAGCAGAACCTTTGGGGTTGGGACAGGGGGTCCATGGAACTATGGCTACACCTTC
>TRBV29-1|TRBJ2-7|14|-|-
CSVVWARVPYEQYF
TGCAGCGTGGTTTGGGCCAGGGTCCCCTACGAGCAGTACTTC
>TRBV27|TRBJ2-7|18|-|TRBD2
CASSLRPLGLAGNYEQYF
TGTGCCAGCAGTTTAAGGCCCCTTGGACTAGCGGGGAACTACGAGCAGTACTTC
>TRBV5-5|TRBJ2-1|15|-|-
CASSLEGSSYNEQFF
TGTGCCAGCAGCTTGGAAGGGAGCTCCTACAATGAGCAGTTCTTC
>TRBV5-1|TRBJ2-5|15|-|-
CASSPPLASGETQYF
TGCGCCAGCAGCCCTCCTCTAGCGTCAGGGGAGACCCAGTACTTC
>TRBV27|TRBJ1-1|14|-|TRBD1
CASSFDRGNTEAFF
TGTGCCAGCAGTTTTGACAGGGGGAACACTGAAGCTTTCTTT
>TRBV29-1|TRBJ1-1|13|-|-
CSVQPGMNTEAFF
TGCAGCGTCCAACCTGGGATGAACACTGAAGCTTTCTTT
>TRBV5-6|TRBJ1-2|13|once|-
CVSSFEGNYGYTF
TGTGTCAGCAGCTTCGAGGGGAACTATGGCTACACCTTC
>TRBV28|TRBJ1-2|14|-|-
CASSPGRGSEGYTF
TGTGCCAGCAGTCCCGGGAGGGGCTCAGAGGGCTACACCTTC
>TRBV18|TRBJ1-1|14|-|-
CASSPGTGDTEAFF
TGTGCCAGCTCACCAGGGACGGGGGACACTGAAGCTTTCTTT
>TRBV2|TRBJ1-4|15|-|TRBD1
CASSEKTGPNEKLFF
TGTGCCAGCAGTGAGAAGACAGGGCCCAATGAAAAACTGTTTTTT
>TRBV9|TRBJ1-2|15|-|-
CASSVGEGRRYGYTF
TGTGCCAGCAGCGTAGGGGAGGGGCGCAGGTATGGCTACACCTTC